The present entry profiles one T cell receptor (beta chain) with its context. No antigen is known for it. This record belongs to a study of CD8+ T cells in alopecia areata. As for the study in general: For the treated group, dosing was oral tofacitinib at 5 to 10 mg twice daily. Notes on the study in general: Patients displayed less clarity in TCR sharing than mice, a finding possibly related to HLA. An increase in clonality over normal scalp was evident in lesional scalp, especially alopecia totalis/universalis.

RNA was isolated and reverse transcribed to cDNA, the sequencing template. The data were produced by immunoSEQ multiplex PCR, yet TCRdb's version contains in-frame clones alone and is incomplete. The sample yields about 98,000 clones, roughly 42% seen once. The germline gives CDR1 SQVTM, CDR2 ANQGSEA. The junction had 2 bases not matched to a gene; V was cut back by 0 bases and J by 0 bases. CDR3 length equals 16 residues. From alopecia areata patients, lesional scalp punch biopsies and peripheral blood were collected. The sequenced material came from CD4+ T cells sorted from blood. The receptor comes from a human donor with alopecia areata. The chain combines TRBV29-1 with TRBJ2-3, with TRBD2 matching over 11 bases. The CDR3 reads CSVEERLAGSTDTQYF. The CDR3 DNA reads as TGCAGCGTTGAAGAGCGACTAGCGGGGAGCACAGATACGCAGTATTTT.